The sequence of this T cell receptor (beta chain) was determined in a study of shared clonotypes between healthy human individuals. Concerning this clone: Its antigen is still unknown.

Germline lookup yields CDR1 MDHEN and CDR2 SYDVKM. V was shortened by 5 bases and J by 0 bases, with 20 bases between the two germline ends. CDR3 size: 18 residues. Assay execution proceeded at the deep level. Profiling relied on immunoSEQ multiplex PCR, and the TCRdb table lists in-frame clones only, not all of them. This sample carries roughly 720,000 clones, 90% of them seen once, and the ten largest clones take 34%. Study outcomes and limitations: Among the subsets, naive ones generally showed larger estimated richness than memory ones.

The sample comprised memory CD8+ T cells from PBMCs. Specified subset: CD45RO+ cells pooled with CCR7-negative TemRA cells. The sequence derives from a young man in good health. Some clones in this sample may be carry-over from other donors' samples. V usage is TRBV28 and J usage is TRBJ1-3; weak D call: TRBD1 (5 bases). The CDR3 DNA follows: TGTGCCAGCAGTGAGGGACGGCGGCCTTTAAACTCTGGAAACACCATATATTTT. Its translation: CASSEGRRPLNSGNTIYF.